This entry is about one TCR beta chain. This entry belongs to a study of blood T cell repertoires in COVID-19. The overall study: COVID-19 samples collected from the United States, Italy and Spain covered acute and convalescent phases.

Per the authors' pipeline: Reference gene primers were amplified, and this amplification served to estimate nucleated cell counts. Some clones are missing from TCRdb's copy, which holds only in-frame ones; the method was immunoSEQ multiplex PCR. V, J and clone size reflect that table, while D and trimming were determined from the DNA. The table shows 200,000 or so clones, with nearly 90% occurring only once. This CDR3 is 15 amino acids long. Trimming took 5 bases from V and 7 from J; bases not matched to a gene: 13. CDR1 is SEHNR, CDR2 FQNEAQ, per germline (reference sequence). Everyone who took part was 18 to 89 years old, and they came from 24 US areas.

The V gene is TRBV7-9, the J gene TRBJ1-2; TRBD1 agrees at 7 bases. This TCR was sampled from a man aged 30 to 45 who had recovered from COVID-19. The sample taken for sequencing was PBMCs or T cells enriched from blood (not recorded which). The CDR3 DNA reads as TGTGCCAGCAGCCCCAGCACCGGACAGGTTTTTGGCTACACCTTC. Its translation is CASSPSTGQVFGYTF. Based on the CDR3 plus reference TRBV7-9 and TRBJ1-2, the full variable domain is DTGVSQNPRHKITKRGQNVTFRCDPISEHNRLYWYRQTLGQGPEFLTYFQNEAQLEKSRLLSDRFSAERPKGSFSTLEIQRTEQGDSAMYLCASSPSTGQVFGYTFGSGTRLTVV.